This is a list of T cell receptor beta chains from one sample in a study of response to subunit inactivated influenza vaccine. A single record per CDR3 protein comes from TCRdb applying MiXCR to the RT-PCR reads. The sample lists 550,000 to 650,000 distinct CDR3 sequences, 12% seen once, with roughly 10% in the top ten. Sequenced material: PBMCs from blood, taken on the day of vaccination. The receptors were gathered from a man aged 45-60 years who received an inactivated influenza vaccine. The CDR3 runs from the conserved cysteine through the conserved F or W. Each record gives: V gene, J gene, D gene, clone size, CDR3 protein, CDR3 DNA. D genes are given only for firm matches. Rows give clone size only sometimes, using once, few, many, or a class for an expanded clone.

>TRBV12-3/TRBV12-4|TRBJ2-7|TRBD2|NA
CASSASGGFRKQYF
TGTGCCAGCAGTGCTAGCGGGGGGTTCAGGAAGCAGTACTTC
>TRBV24-1|TRBJ2-1|NA|few
CATSDFGRATYNEQFF
TGTGCCACCAGTGATTTTGGCAGGGCAACCTACAATGAGCAGTTCTTC
>TRBV7-2|TRBJ2-5|NA|NA
CASSFVAETQYF
TGTGCCAGCAGCTTCGTTGCGGAGACCCAGTACTTC
>TRBV5-6|TRBJ2-3|TRBD2|few
CASSSIAGDSTDTQYF
TGTGCCAGCAGCTCCATAGCGGGGGACTCCACAGATACGCAGTATTTT
>TRBV10-3|TRBJ2-3|NA|many
CAIKAGSTDTQYF
TGTGCCATCAAGGCCGGGAGCACAGATACGCAGTATTTT
>TRBV29-1|TRBJ2-2|TRBD1|many
CSVSRQGAGELFF
TGCAGCGTTTCGCGACAGGGCGCCGGGGAGCTGTTTTTT
>TRBV5-1|TRBJ2-3|NA|NA
CASSLAGKNTDTQYF
TGCGCCAGCAGCTTGGCCGGGAAGAACACAGATACGCAGTATTTT
>TRBV28|TRBJ2-7|TRBD1|few
CASSLLIPGQSYEQYF
TGTGCCAGCAGTTTATTAATCCCGGGACAGTCCTACGAGCAGTACTTC
>TRBV6-4|TRBJ2-2|TRBD2|NA
CASSSGADSGELFF
TGTGCCAGCAGTAGCGGGGCGGATTCCGGGGAGCTGTTTTTT
>TRBV5-1|TRBJ2-5|TRBD2|many
CASSLTQTSGKETQYF
TGCGCCAGCAGCTTGACCCAGACTAGCGGAAAAGAGACCCAGTACTTC
>TRBV7-2|TRBJ2-3|TRBD1|many
CASSRDRGGQYF
TGTGCCAGCAGCCGGGACAGGGGGGGTCAGTATTTT
>TRBV7-2|TRBJ2-2|TRBD1|few
CASSLQGTVGYGELFF
TGTGCCAGCAGCCTCCAGGGGACAGTCGGTTACGGGGAGCTGTTTTTT
>TRBV6-2/TRBV6-3|TRBJ1-2|TRBD1|few
CASSYSPGRGVSGYTF
TGTGCCAGCAGTTACTCCCCTGGCAGGGGGGTCTCTGGCTACACCTTC